This passage covers 19 T cell receptor beta chains from one sample sequenced in a study of early T cells in non-severe SARS-CoV-2 infection. A single record per CDR3 protein comes from TCRdb applying MiXCR to the 5' RACE reads. The sample has some 120,000 distinct CDR3 sequences, more than 12% seen once. Material for sequencing was whole blood. These TCRs come from an adult who was a healthcare worker with PCR-confirmed SARS-CoV-2 infection or an uninfected control (not recorded which).

This clonotype was seen a few times. This rearrangement joins TRBV12-3 or TRBV12-4 to TRBJ2-3; D is unresolved. The CDR3 has 14 amino acids. Trimming stripped 6 bases from V and 3 bases from J, with 13 bases between. CDR3 nucleotides: TGTGCCAGCAGATTTTCACTCAGGACAGATACGCAGTATTTT. Protein: CASRFSLRTDTQYF.

This clonotype was picked up a small number of times. The chain combines TRBV29-1 with TRBJ2-5; no clear D. There are 12 residues in the CDR3. In germline, CDR1 is SQVTM, CDR2 ANQGSEA. V lost 5 bases and J 1 base, leaving 8 bases between the germline ends. The CDR3 DNA is TGCAGCGTTTATGTCGTCCAAGAGACCCAGTACTTC. This gives the protein CSVYVVQETQYF.

This clonotype was counted ten times or more. The chain joins TRBV11-2 to TRBJ2-1, with D maybe TRBD1 (6 bases). Per the germline V gene, CDR1 is SGHAT and CDR2 is FQNNGV. CDR3 length equals 15 residues. Trimming removed 4 bases from V and 0 bases from J, with 10 bases in between. DNA for the CDR3: TGTGCCAGCAGCTACAGGGTAAGCTCCTACAATGAGCAGTTCTTC. It codes for CASSYRVSSYNEQFF. Filled out from reference TRBV11-2 and TRBJ2-1, the complete variable domain reads EAGVAQSPRYKIIEKRQSVAFWCNPISGHATLYWYQQILGQGPKLLIQFQNNGVVDDSQLPKDRFSAERLKGVDSTLKIQPAKLEDSAVYLCASSYRVSSYNEQFFGPGTRLTVL.

In this sample, this clonotype turned up many times. The J gene is TRBJ2-3, the V gene TRBV5-1; possibly TRBD2 for D (6 bases). The ends were cut back, 6 bases at V and 0 bases at J, with 17 bases in the middle. CDR3 length: 16 amino acids. CDR1 SGHRS and CDR2 YFSETQ come from the germline V gene. The CDR3 DNA sequence: TGCGCCAGCACCGCTGCCGGGACTCCTAGCACAGATACGCAGTATTTT. It translates to CASTAAGTPSTDTQYF.

This clonotype occurred a few times. The genes are TRBV12-3 or TRBV12-4 and TRBJ2-7; D might be TRBD2 (5 bases). This CDR3 spans 12 amino acids. The V end was cut by 6 bases, the J end by 5 bases, with 11 bases between. In DNA, the CDR3 is TGTGCCAGCAGCGGCGGGTTCCACGAGCAGTACTTC. Translating gives CASSGGFHEQYF.

The chain links TRBV12-3 or TRBV12-4 to TRBJ2-1; 9 bases are a match to TRBD1. The CDR3 spans 15 residues. The junction had 16 bases not matched to a gene; V was cut back by 7 bases and J by 12 bases. CDR3 sequence: CASNGRDEQGARQFF. In DNA form, the CDR3 reads TGTGCCAGCAATGGCCGGGACGAACAGGGGGCCCGGCAGTTCTTC.

The chain couples TRBV7-9 to TRBJ2-1; possible D gene TRBD1, 6 bases. Trimming removed 0 bases at V and 0 bases at J, with 9 bases between. The CDR3 is 16 residues long. The germline V gene has CDR1 SEHNR and CDR2 FQNEAQ (reference sequence). CDR3 residues: CASSLAGARSYNEQFF. Here the CDR3 DNA reads TGTGCCAGCAGCTTAGCGGGGGCCCGCTCCTACAATGAGCAGTTCTTC. Variable domain in full (rest from reference TRBV7-9 and TRBJ2-1): DTGVSQNPRHKITKRGQNVTFRCDPISEHNRLYWYRQTLGQGPEFLTYFQNEAQLEKSRLLSDRFSAERPKGSFSTLEIQRTEQGDSAMYLCASSLAGARSYNEQFFGPGTRLTVL.

This clonotype has more than one count but fewer than ten. The chain carries TRBV7-9 and TRBJ2-1; maybe TRBD1 (5 bases). V was clipped by 5 bases and J by 7 bases, with 9 bases between them. The CDR3 covers 12 residues. The germline gives CDR1 SEHNR, CDR2 FQNEAQ (reference sequence). CDR3 DNA sequence: TGTGCCAGCAGCCCCCAGGGTAATGAGCAGTTCTTC. This translates into CASSPQGNEQFF.

V is TRBV18 and J is TRBJ2-1; no clear D. With 2 bases removed from V and 4 bases from J, the gap between germline ends came to 6 bases. CDR1 is KGHSH, CDR2 LQKENI, per germline. The CDR3 has 13 residues. CDR3 in DNA: TGTGCCAGCTCACCAGGGCGATACAATGAGCAGTTCTTC. Residues: CASSPGRYNEQFF.

This clonotype was picked up a small number of times. CDR3 nucleotide sequence: TGCAGCGTAGATCAGGGTCAAGAGACCCAGTACTTC. Translated, it gives CSVDQGQETQYF. The chain recombines TRBV29-1 with TRBJ2-5; D may be TRBD1 (5 bases). CDR1 SQVTM and CDR2 ANQGSEA come from the germline V gene. CDR3 length: 12 amino acids. V lost 6 bases, J lost 2 bases, and 10 bases lay in between.

This chain joins TRBV20-1 and TRBJ1-2; no clear D gene. This CDR3 spans 13 amino acids. The germline V and J ends were trimmed by 0 bases and 6 bases, with 11 bases remaining between them. The germline CDR1 and CDR2 sequences are DFQATT and SNEGSKA (reference sequence). CDR3 nucleotides: TGCAGTGCTAGAGACGGACTCCTTGATGGCTACACCTTC. Translated: CSARDGLLDGYTF.

Only a few counts were recorded for this clonotype. This chain links TRBV12-3 or TRBV12-4 with TRBJ2-2, with TRBD2 matching 9 bases. The CDR3 is 15 amino acids. V was pared by 3 bases and J by 7 bases, with 6 bases of the junction left unmatched. The CDR3 DNA follows: TGTGCCAGCAGTTTCCAGCGGGGGGCTGGCGGGGAGCTGTTTTTT. It codes for CASSFQRGAGGELFF.

V is TRBV29-1 and J is TRBJ1-1; no clear D. The V end lost 3 bases, the J end lost 1 base, and 9 bases lay between the germline ends. Germline loops: CDR1 SQVTM, CDR2 ANQGSEA. The CDR3 is 13 amino acids. CDR3 amino acids: CSVDWQRNTEAFF. The CDR3 DNA is TGCAGCGTTGATTGGCAGAGGAACACTGAAGCTTTCTTT. The full variable domain, completed using reference TRBV29-1 and TRBJ1-1, is SAVISQKPSRDICQRGTSLTIQCQVDSQVTMMFWYRQQPGQSLTLIATANQGSEATYESGFVIDKFPISRPNLTFSTLTVSNMSPEDSSIYLCSVDWQRNTEAFFGQGTRLTVV.

This clonotype was recorded a few times. The chain links TRBV5-1 to TRBJ2-6; possibly TRBD1 for D (5 bases). Trimming took off 6 bases at V and 0 bases at J, with 10 bases between the two ends. The CDR3 loop spans 15 amino acids. Per germline, CDR1 SGHRS and CDR2 YFSETQ. The CDR3 nucleotides are TGCGCCAGCAAGGGGCAGGCCTCTGGGGCCAACGTCCTGACTTTC. Its protein is CASKGQASGANVLTF.

The chain carries TRBV20-1 and TRBJ1-2, with TRBD1 identical over 7 bases. Trimming at V came to 5 bases and at J to 4 bases, leaving 7 bases not matched to a gene. The germline CDR1 and CDR2 sequences are DFQATT and SNEGSKA (reference sequence). The CDR3 length is 13 residues. The DNA of the CDR3 is TGCAGTGCTGGGGGGGACAGAGTCTATGGCTACACCTTC. Translated, it gives CSAGGDRVYGYTF.

This chain links TRBV3-1 with TRBJ1-6; D is unclear. The ends were cut back, 2 bases at V and 10 bases at J, with 15 bases in the middle. This CDR3 has 15 residues. Germline values: CDR1 LGHDT, CDR2 YNNKEL (reference sequence). The CDR3 DNA reads as TGTGCCAGCAGCCAATCGACTTATACAAGGTCACCCCTCCACTTT. Amino acid sequence: CASSQSTYTRSPLHF.

The chain joins TRBV9 to TRBJ2-1; D is perhaps TRBD2 (5 bases). This CDR3 comprises 15 residues. Germline loops: CDR1 SGDLS, CDR2 YYNGEE. Between the trimmed V and J ends, which lost 4 bases and 6 bases, there was a span of 17 bases. CDR3 sequence reads: CASSQHLAVSNEQFF. In nucleotides, the CDR3 is TGTGCCAGCAGCCAGCATCTAGCAGTGAGCAATGAGCAGTTCTTC. Filled out from reference TRBV9 and TRBJ2-1, the complete variable domain reads DSGVTQTPKHLITATGQRVTLRCSPRSGDLSVYWYQQSLDQGLQFLIQYYNGEERAKGNILERFSAQQFPDLHSELNLSSLELGDSALYFCASSQHLAVSNEQFFGPGTRLTVL.

This chain joins TRBV12-3 or TRBV12-4 and TRBJ1-1; D gene ambiguous. V was cut by 2 bases and J by 7 bases, with 8 bases left in between. The CDR3 extends over 12 amino acids. The chain's CDR3 is CASSLWSGEAFF. Written as DNA, the CDR3 is TGTGCCAGCAGTTTATGGTCTGGTGAAGCTTTCTTT.

This rearrangement joins TRBV12-3 or TRBV12-4 to TRBJ2-3, with a possible D match to TRBD2 (5 bases). The CDR3 is made up of 12 amino acids. The V end lost 3 bases, the J end lost 6 bases, and 7 bases lay between the germline ends. This CDR3 reads CASSFWRDTQYF. CDR3 sequence (DNA): TGTGCCAGCAGTTTTTGGAGGGATACGCAGTATTTT.